This passage covers 25 T cell receptor beta chains from one sample sequenced in a study of T cells in Graves' hyperthyroidism and ophthalmopathy. Amplification of TCR beta CDR3 regions was performed using RNA transcripts as template. During a first-round RT-PCR of the TCR CDR3, the HTBI primer set was used. MiXCR, run by TCRdb on the multiplex PCR reads, gives a single entry per CDR3 protein. The sample yields 300,000 to 400,000 distinct CDR3 sequences, less than 15% seen once. The sample consisted of blood. Receptors were obtained from a woman younger than 30 with Graves' hyperthyroidism.

This clonotype was counted between two and nine times. A read error may account for a junction end that differs from germline. The genes are TRBV7-2 and TRBJ1-6; 11 bases map to TRBD1. The V gene's germline CDR1 is SGHTA and CDR2 FQGNSA. This CDR3 region has 14 residues. The CDR3 loop is CAGSQDRGLSPLHF. The CDR3 bases are TGTGCCGGCAGCCAGGACAGGGGGCTTTCACCCCTCCACTTT. Based on the CDR3 plus reference TRBV7-2 and TRBJ1-6, the full variable domain is GAGVSQSPSNKVTEKGKDVELRCDPISGHTALYWYRQSLGQGLEFLIYFQGNSAPDKSGLPSDRFSAERTGGSVSTLTIQRTQQEDSAVYLCAGSQDRGLSPLHFGNGTRLTVT.

Ten or more counts support this clonotype. The rearrangement links TRBV2 to TRBJ1-3; D remains unclear. CDR1 SNHLY and CDR2 FYNNEI come from the germline V gene. The V end was cut by 7 bases, the J end by 5 bases, with 6 bases between. The CDR3 consists of 11 residues. The CDR3 nucleotides read TGTGCCAGCATCTTCAGAAACACCATATATTTT. This sequence encodes CASIFRNTIYF.

This clonotype came up many times. The chain employs TRBV11-2 and TRBJ2-4, with unresolved D. V was shortened by 5 bases and J by 1 base, with 12 bases between the two germline ends. The CDR3 runs 15 residues. CDR1 is SGHAT, CDR2 FQNNGV, per germline. CDR3 bases: TGTGCCAGCAGCATGCCACTGGGGGCCAAAAACATTCAGTACTTC. As protein: CASSMPLGAKNIQYF.

V usage is TRBV19 and J usage is TRBJ1-5; D is ambiguous. CDR1 is LNHDA, CDR2 SQIVND, per germline (reference sequence). CDR3 length: 14 residues. The germline V and J ends were trimmed by 9 bases and 2 bases, with 14 bases remaining between them. Written as DNA, the CDR3 is TGTGCCAGCCGGGAGAGTTGGGGCAATCAGCCCCAGCATTTT. Amino acids: CASRESWGNQPQHF.

The J gene is TRBJ1-1, the V gene TRBV4-1; the D gene is possibly TRBD1 (5 bases). Per the germline V gene, CDR1 is MGHRA and CDR2 is YSYEKL. CDR3 length: 13 residues. The V and J ends lost 1 base and 10 bases respectively, with 13 bases between them. CDR3 region: CASSQGPMGGAFF. The CDR3 coding sequence is TGCGCCAGCAGCCAAGGCCCCATGGGGGGAGCTTTCTTT.

This clonotype was recorded at least ten times. The chain carries TRBV7-2 and TRBJ1-5; possible D gene TRBD1, 5 bases. V lost 5 bases to trimming and J lost 7 bases, with 9 bases between them. This CDR3 has 12 residues. Germline assignment: CDR1 SGHTA and CDR2 FQGNSA. CDR3 residues: CASSPPGQPQHF. In DNA, the CDR3 is TGTGCCAGCAGCCCCCCAGGGCAGCCCCAGCATTTT.

The rearrangement uses TRBV4-2 and TRBJ2-7; 9 nucleotides line up with TRBD2. Germline CDR1 and CDR2: LGHNA and YNFKEQ. The CDR3 has 17 amino acids. The V gene end was trimmed by 0 bases and the J gene end by 4 bases; junction bases not matched to a gene: 10. CDR3 loop: CASSQDDRAGGPYEQYF. In DNA, the CDR3 is TGTGCCAGCAGCCAAGATGATCGGGCGGGAGGGCCTTACGAGCAGTACTTC.

In its sample, this clonotype was seen a few times. V usage is TRBV10-3 and J usage is TRBJ2-2, with D unresolved. In germline, CDR1 is ENHRY, CDR2 SYGVKD. The CDR3 consists of 13 residues. Trimming removed 11 bases at V and 0 bases at J, with 10 bases between. This chain's CDR3 is CAAGDPNTGELFF. CDR3 DNA sequence: TGTGCCGCCGGAGATCCGAACACCGGGGAGCTGTTTTTT.

This clonotype was detected ten times or more. This chain joins TRBV20-1 and TRBJ2-1; D may be TRBD2 (5 bases). Germline assignment: CDR1 DFQATT and CDR2 SNEGSKA (reference sequence). The length of the CDR3 is 11 residues. V was cut by 4 bases and J by 9 bases, with 10 bases left in between. CDR3 nucleotide sequence: TGCAGTGCTACGCCGACTATTGAGCAGTTCTTC. It is translated as CSATPTIEQFF.

This clonotype was seen a handful of times. V usage is TRBV6-1 and J usage is TRBJ2-7; maybe TRBD1 (5 bases). The CDR3 has 14 residues. The germline gives CDR1 MNHNS, CDR2 SASEGT. The V end lost 8 bases, the J end lost 3 bases, and 17 bases lay between the germline ends. CDR3 loop: CASAPSDKFYEQYF. The CDR3 DNA reads TGTGCCAGCGCTCCCTCGGACAAATTCTACGAGCAGTACTTC.

V is TRBV4-1 and J is TRBJ1-5, with D uncertain. The ends were cut back, 0 bases at V and 6 bases at J, with 6 bases in the middle. The CDR3 consists of 13 residues. Germline-derived CDR1 and CDR2 are MGHRA and YSYEKL. CDR3 DNA sequence: TGCGCCAGCAGCCAAGAGGAATTTCAGCCCCAGCATTTT. This gives the protein CASSQEEFQPQHF.

The sample holds a few counts of this clonotype. The CDR3 is CASRERYRGANGYTF. DNA of the CDR3: TGTGCCAGCAGGGAACGCTACAGGGGAGCAAATGGCTACACCTTC. This chain links TRBV2 with TRBJ1-2; TRBD1 aligns across 7 bases. The CDR3 is 15 residues long. CDR1 SNHLY and CDR2 FYNNEI come from the germline V gene. V shed 6 bases, J shed 6 bases, and the junction held 13 bases outside the gene matches.

This clonotype was counted many times. The chain uses TRBV5-1 and TRBJ2-1; a possible D gene is TRBD2 (5 bases). V shed 0 bases and J shed 6 bases, with 16 bases lying between them. Per germline, CDR1 SGHRS and CDR2 YFSETQ. The CDR3 contains 16 residues. The CDR3: CASSLAPGILGNEQFF. The CDR3, as DNA: TGCGCCAGCAGCTTGGCACCGGGGATCCTGGGCAATGAGCAGTTCTTC. The variable domain in full, completed from reference TRBV5-1 and TRBJ2-1, reads KAGVTQTPRYLIKTRGQQVTLSCSPISGHRSVSWYQQTPGQGLQFLFEYFSETQRNKGNFPGRFSGRQFSNSRSEMNVSTLELGDSALYLCASSLAPGILGNEQFFGPGTRLTVL.

V is TRBV12-3 or TRBV12-4 and J is TRBJ1-2; 10 nucleotides line up with TRBD1. Trimming took 7 bases from V and 7 from J; bases not matched to a gene: 9. This CDR3 spans 14 amino acids. The CDR3 DNA follows: TGTGCCAGCACGTTGACAGGGGGCGCGACTGGCTACACCTTC. This sequence encodes CASTLTGGATGYTF.

This clonotype was picked up many times. The chain employs TRBV6-1 and TRBJ2-2; D remains ambiguous. With 4 bases removed from V and 5 bases from J, the gap between germline ends came to 8 bases. The length of the CDR3 is 13 residues. Germline values: CDR1 MNHNS, CDR2 SASEGT. CDR3 amino acids: CASSVGYTGELFF. The CDR3 DNA reads TGTGCCAGCAGTGTAGGATATACCGGGGAGCTGTTTTTT.

The V call is TRBV20-1, the J call TRBJ2-7, with TRBD2 identical over 13 bases. The CDR3 extends over 15 amino acids. Per the germline V gene, CDR1 is DFQATT and CDR2 is SNEGSKA (reference sequence). The trim removed 6 bases at V and 6 bases at J, leaving 11 bases unmatched. CDR3 sequence reads: CSAGTSGGATAEQYF. In nucleotides, the CDR3 is TGCAGTGCGGGAACTAGCGGGGGGGCGACGGCCGAGCAGTACTTC.

The chain is built from TRBV5-1 and TRBJ1-1, with 8 bases lining up with TRBD1. The J segment lost 2 bases and the V segment lost 1 base, leaving 7 bases of the junction unmatched. The length of the CDR3 is 16 residues. Germline loops: CDR1 SGHRS, CDR2 YFSETQ. CDR3 sequence reads: CASSLWGRGRNTEAFF. Written as DNA, the CDR3 is TGCGCCAGCAGCTTGTGGGGCAGGGGGCGAAACACTGAAGCTTTCTTT.

For this clonotype: Given a much more abundant clone one base away, this may be a read error. The chain combines TRBV12-3 or TRBV12-4 with TRBJ1-1; 8 bases are shared with TRBD1. This CDR3 region has 14 residues. The CDR3 nucleotides are TGTACCAGCTGCGCGCAGGGGGCATCGACTGAAGCTTTCTTT. As protein: CTSCAQGASTEAFF.

The chain is built from TRBV7-9 and TRBJ1-4, with D unclear. Germline CDR1 is SEHNR and CDR2 is FQNEAQ (reference sequence). The CDR3 has 19 amino acids. V shed 1 base and J shed 7 bases, with 25 bases lying between them. This CDR3 reads CASSLGRVGRLYSGEKLFF. CDR3 DNA sequence: TGTGCCAGCAGCTTAGGAAGGGTTGGACGCCTCTATTCGGGTGAAAAACTGTTTTTT. The full variable domain, with the rest looked up from reference TRBV7-9 and TRBJ1-4, is DTGVSQNPRHKITKRGQNVTFRCDPISEHNRLYWYRQTLGQGPEFLTYFQNEAQLEKSRLLSDRFSAERPKGSFSTLEIQRTEQGDSAMYLCASSLGRVGRLYSGEKLFFGSGTQLSVL.

This clonotype was observed at least ten times. J is TRBJ1-1 and V is TRBV3-1; D is undetermined. Germline CDR1 LGHDT, CDR2 YNNKEL (reference sequence). The CDR3 is 11 amino acids. The V end was cut by 4 bases, the J end by 7 bases, with 7 bases between. The CDR3 reads CASSRQGEAFF. The DNA for the CDR3 is TGTGCCAGCAGCCGACAAGGTGAAGCTTTCTTT.

This clonotype has at least ten counts. The V call is TRBV9, the J call TRBJ1-1; no reliable D call. V dropped 4 bases and J dropped 1 base, with 11 bases sitting between them. Looked up from germline, CDR1 is SGDLS and CDR2 is YYNGEE. The CDR3 contains 14 residues. The CDR3 sequence: CASSIEYKNTEAFF. The CDR3, as DNA: TGTGCCAGCAGCATAGAATACAAGAACACTGAAGCTTTCTTT.

A note on this clonotype: This could be a read error, since a much larger clone is one nucleotide away. The gene calls are TRBV19 and TRBJ1-1, with no clear D. This CDR3 contains 15 residues. The germline V gene encodes CDR1 LNHDA and CDR2 SQIVND (reference sequence). CDR3 sequence (DNA): TGTGCCGGTAGTATCGACCCTGGTGACGGCACTGAAGCTTTCTTT. This codes for CAGSIDPGDGTEAFF.

This clonotype was seen ten or more times. This chain uses TRBV28 with TRBJ1-6; the D gene is possibly TRBD1 (6 bases). Per germline, CDR1 MDHEN and CDR2 SYDVKM. Trimming removed 6 bases at V and 9 bases at J, with 15 bases between. CDR3 length: 14 residues. The CDR3 nucleotides read TGTGCCAGCAGCTTCACAGGGTTCAGTTCACCCCTCCACTTT. This translates into CASSFTGFSSPLHF.

This clonotype appeared many times. This chain links TRBV6-1 with TRBJ2-7; D not certain. This CDR3 region has 13 residues. V was pared by 7 bases and J by 2 bases, with 12 bases between. Germline CDR1 MNHNS, CDR2 SASEGT. This CDR3 is CASTVAVPYEQYF. The CDR3 DNA reads as TGTGCCAGCACCGTTGCGGTCCCCTACGAGCAGTACTTC.

This clonotype was observed many times. The J gene is TRBJ1-1, the V gene TRBV7-3; 7 bases agree with TRBD1. The CDR3 consists of 12 residues. Trimming at V came to 5 bases and at J to 11 bases, leaving 8 bases not matched to a gene. CDR1 and CDR2 from the germline V gene are SGHTA and FQGTGA. The chain's CDR3 is CASSAAGTAAFF. The CDR3 nucleotides read TGTGCCAGCAGCGCAGCCGGGACAGCGGCTTTCTTT.